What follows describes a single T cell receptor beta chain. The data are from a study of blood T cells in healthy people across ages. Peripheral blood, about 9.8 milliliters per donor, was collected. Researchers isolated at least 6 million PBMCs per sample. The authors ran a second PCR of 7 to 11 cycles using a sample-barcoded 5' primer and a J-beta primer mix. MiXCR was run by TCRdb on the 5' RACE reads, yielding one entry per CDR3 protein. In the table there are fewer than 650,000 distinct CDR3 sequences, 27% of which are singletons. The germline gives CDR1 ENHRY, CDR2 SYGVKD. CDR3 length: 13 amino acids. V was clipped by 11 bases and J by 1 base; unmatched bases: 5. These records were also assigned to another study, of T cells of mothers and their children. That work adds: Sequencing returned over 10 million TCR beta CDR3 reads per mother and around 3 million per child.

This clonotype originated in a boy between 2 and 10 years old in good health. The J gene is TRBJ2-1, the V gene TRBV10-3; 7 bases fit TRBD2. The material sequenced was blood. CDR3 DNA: TGTGCCTTCCGGGGGGAATCCTACAATGAGCAGTTCTTC. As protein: CAFRGESYNEQFF.